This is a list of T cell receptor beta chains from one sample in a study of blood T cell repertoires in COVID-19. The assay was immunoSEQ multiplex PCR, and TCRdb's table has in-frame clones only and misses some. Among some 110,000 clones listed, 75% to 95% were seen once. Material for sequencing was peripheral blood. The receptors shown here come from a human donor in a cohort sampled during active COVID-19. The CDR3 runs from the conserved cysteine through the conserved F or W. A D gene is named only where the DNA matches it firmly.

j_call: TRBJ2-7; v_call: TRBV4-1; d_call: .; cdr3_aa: CASSQENIHYEQYF; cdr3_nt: TGCGCCAGCAGCCAAGAAAACATACACTACGAGCAGTACTTC
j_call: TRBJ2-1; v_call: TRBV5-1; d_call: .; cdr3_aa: CATGEGYGTPYNEQFF; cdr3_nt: TGCGCCACCGGAGAGGGATACGGGACTCCTTACAATGAGCAGTTCTTC
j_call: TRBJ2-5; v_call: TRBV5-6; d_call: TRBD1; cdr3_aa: CASSLVVTGKETQYF; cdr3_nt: TGTGCCAGCAGCTTGGTGGTGACAGGGAAAGAGACCCAGTACTTC
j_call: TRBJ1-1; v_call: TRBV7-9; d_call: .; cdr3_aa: CASSFPQSRENTEAFF; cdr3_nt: TGTGCCAGCAGCTTCCCTCAGAGCAGGGAGAACACTGAAGCTTTCTTT
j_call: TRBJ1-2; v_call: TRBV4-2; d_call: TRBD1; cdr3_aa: CASSMDRLWGYTF; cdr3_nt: TGTGCCAGCAGTATGGACAGGCTTTGGGGCTACACCTTC
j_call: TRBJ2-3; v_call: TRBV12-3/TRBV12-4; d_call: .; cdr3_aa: CASSPPLDTQYF; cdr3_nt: TGTGCCAGCAGTCCCCCACTAGATACGCAGTATTTT
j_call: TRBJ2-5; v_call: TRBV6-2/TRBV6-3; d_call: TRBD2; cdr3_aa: CASSSVAGAWETQYF; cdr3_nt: TGTGCCAGCAGTTCCGTAGCGGGAGCTTGGGAGACCCAGTACTTC
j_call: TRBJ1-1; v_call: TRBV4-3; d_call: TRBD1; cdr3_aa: CASSQADRGLNTEAFF; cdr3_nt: TGCGCCAGCAGCCAGGCGGACAGGGGGCTGAACACTGAAGCTTTCTTT
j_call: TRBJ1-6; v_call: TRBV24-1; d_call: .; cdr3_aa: CATSDSSYNSPLHF; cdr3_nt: TGTGCCACCAGTGACAGCTCCTATAATTCACCCCTCCACTTT
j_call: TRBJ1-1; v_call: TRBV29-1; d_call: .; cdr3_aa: CSISRGNTEAFF; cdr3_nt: TGCAGCATTAGCAGGGGGAACACTGAAGCTTTCTTT
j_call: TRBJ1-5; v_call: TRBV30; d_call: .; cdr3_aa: CAWSGGTISQPQHF; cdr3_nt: TGTGCCTGGAGCGGGGGGACAATCAGTCAGCCCCAGCATTTT
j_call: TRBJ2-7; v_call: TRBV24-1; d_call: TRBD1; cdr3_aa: CATSGRTGSSYEQYF; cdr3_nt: TGTGCCACCAGTGGTCGGACAGGGAGCTCCTACGAGCAGTACTTC
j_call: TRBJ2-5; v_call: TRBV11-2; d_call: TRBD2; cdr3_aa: CASSPFIVAGWQETQYF; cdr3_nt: TGTGCCAGCAGCCCCTTTATCGTAGCGGGGTGGCAAGAGACCCAGTACTTC
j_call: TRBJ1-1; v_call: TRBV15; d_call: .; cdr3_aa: CATSRTAGVEAFF; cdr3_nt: TGTGCCACCAGCAGGACCGCCGGGGTTGAAGCTTTCTTT